This T cell receptor (beta chain) is drawn from a study of CXCR3-negative and CXCR3-positive naive CD8 T cells. Broader study findings: Compared with CXCR3-negative naive cells, CXCR3-positive naive cells showed more hydrophobic TRB CDR3s. Comparably high diversity was seen in both naive subsets, and much lower diversity in memory CD8+ cells.

Through 5' RACE with UMI labels, the TRB cDNA libraries were prepared. Reanalyzing the 5' RACE reads, TCRdb keeps one entry per CDR3 protein, without DNA. The listing records some 99,000 distinct CDR3 sequences. Germline V lookup: CDR1 DFQATT, CDR2 SNEGSKA (reference sequence). The CDR3 extends over 14 amino acids. Remarks on this clonotype: Its target is unknown.

The rearrangement joins TRBV20-1 to TRBJ2-7; TCRdb calls TRBD2, which cannot be checked without DNA. The source is a human donor in good health. Some clones in this sample may be carry-over from other donors' samples. Sequencing was carried out using naive CXCR3+ CD8+ T cells from blood. As for subset: CD45RO-CCR7+CD27+CD95- naive CD8+ T cells expressing CXCR3 (TNR3+). The CDR3 spells CSALGLAGEHEQYF.